One T cell receptor (beta chain) is described in this entry. The target antigen is unknown. The data were taken from a study of beta chain features in type 1 diabetes. The study, taken as a whole, reports: Type 1 diabetes patients had moderately but significantly shorter TCRB CDR3s in all four CD4+ subsets.

Expressed TCRB transcripts were sequenced because the entire RNA isolate underwent reverse transcription. Sequencing was performed with immunoSEQ multiplex PCR; in TCRdb, only in-frame clones are kept and a portion is missing. The sample shows around 15,000 clones, more than 70% of them seen only once. Germline V gene data show CDR1 as SGHAT and CDR2 as FQNNGV. V gave up 5 bases and J gave up 5 bases; unmatched junction bases: 10. The length of the CDR3 is 16 residues. CD4+ naive, central memory, regulatory and stem cell-like memory subsets were isolated by sorting on CD45RO/CCR7/CD25/CD127/CD95/CD27.

The V and J genes are TRBV11-2 and TRBJ2-3; 10 bases fit TRBD2. Source material: stem cell memory CD4+ T cells from blood. The clonotype comes from a young woman with type 1 diabetes. The CDR3: CASSPLSGRAKDTQYF. For the CDR3, the DNA is TGTGCCAGCAGCCCCCTGAGCGGGAGGGCCAAAGATACGCAGTATTTT.